The entry that follows covers one T cell receptor (beta chain) sequence. Its antigen remains unknown. The sample belongs to a study of CD8+CD57+ T cells in acquired aplastic anemia. Study context: On average, sorted CD4+ and CD8+ cells gave roughly 3 ug of DNA. Sequencing produced an average of roughly 10 million reads per healthy donor for CD4+ cells. Study-level points and caveats: It was found that approximately 29 CD8+ CDR3 sequences were shared between patients and controls.

The length of the CDR3 is 14 residues. The V and J ends lost 1 base and 2 bases respectively, with 9 bases between them. Profiles of TCR beta VDJ and CDR3 were generated from a genomic DNA template. TCRdb reanalysed the reads using MiXCR and keeps one entry per CDR3 protein. In the table there are approximately 32,000 distinct CDR3 sequences, more than 75% of which are singletons. This TCR derives from a human donor in good health, serving as a control. The chain recombines TRBV12-3 or TRBV12-4 with TRBJ2-7, with D unresolved. Sequenced material: sorted CD4+, CD8+, or CD8+CD57+ T cells (not recorded which) from PBMCs. In DNA, the CDR3 is TGTGCCAGCAGTTTAGGGGCAGGAGCCTACGAGCAGTACGTC. This gives the protein CASSLGAGAYEQYV.